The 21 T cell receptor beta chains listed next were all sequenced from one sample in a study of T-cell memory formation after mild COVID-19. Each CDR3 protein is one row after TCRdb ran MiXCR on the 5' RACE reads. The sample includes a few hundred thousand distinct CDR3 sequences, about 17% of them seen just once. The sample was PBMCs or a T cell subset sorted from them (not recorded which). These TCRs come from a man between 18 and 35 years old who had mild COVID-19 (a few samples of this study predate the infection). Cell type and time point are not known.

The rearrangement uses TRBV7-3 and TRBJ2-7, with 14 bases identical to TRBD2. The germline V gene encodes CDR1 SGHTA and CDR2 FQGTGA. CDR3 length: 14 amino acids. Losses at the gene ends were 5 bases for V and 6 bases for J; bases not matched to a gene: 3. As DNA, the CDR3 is TGTGCCAGCAGCACAGGACTAGCGGGGGGCGAGCAGTACTTC. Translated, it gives CASSTGLAGGEQYF.

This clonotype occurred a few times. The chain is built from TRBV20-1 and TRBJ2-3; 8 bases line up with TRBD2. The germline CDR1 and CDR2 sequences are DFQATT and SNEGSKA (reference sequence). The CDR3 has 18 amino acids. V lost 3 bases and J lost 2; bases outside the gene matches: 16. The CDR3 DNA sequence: TGCAGTGCTAGTCGGCTAGCGGGCGAAATGATGGACACAGATACGCAGTATTTT. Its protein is CSASRLAGEMMDTDTQYF.

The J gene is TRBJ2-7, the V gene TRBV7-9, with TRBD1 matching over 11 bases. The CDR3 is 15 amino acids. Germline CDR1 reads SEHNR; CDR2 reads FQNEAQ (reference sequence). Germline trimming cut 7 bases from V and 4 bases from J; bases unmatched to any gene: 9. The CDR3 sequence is CASTQTGQGAYEQYF. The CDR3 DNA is TGTGCCAGCACCCAAACCGGACAGGGGGCATACGAGCAGTACTTC.

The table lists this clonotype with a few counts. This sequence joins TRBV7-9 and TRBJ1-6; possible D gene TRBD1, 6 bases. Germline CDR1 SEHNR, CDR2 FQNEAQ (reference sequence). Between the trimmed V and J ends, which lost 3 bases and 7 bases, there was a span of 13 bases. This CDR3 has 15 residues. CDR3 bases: TGTGCCAGCAGCTTTAGGGGGGACATCAATTCACCCCTCCACTTT. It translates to CASSFRGDINSPLHF.

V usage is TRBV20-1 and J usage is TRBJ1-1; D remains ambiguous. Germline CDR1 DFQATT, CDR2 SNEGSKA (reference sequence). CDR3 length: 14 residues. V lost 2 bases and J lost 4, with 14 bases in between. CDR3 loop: CSARPAGWSTEAFF. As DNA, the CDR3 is TGCAGTGCTAGACCCGCAGGATGGAGCACTGAAGCTTTCTTT.

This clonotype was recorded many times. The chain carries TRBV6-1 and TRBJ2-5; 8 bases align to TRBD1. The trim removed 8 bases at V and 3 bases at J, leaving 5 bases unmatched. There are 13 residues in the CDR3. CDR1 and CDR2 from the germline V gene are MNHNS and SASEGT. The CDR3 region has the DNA TGTGCCAGCCTCCGGACAGGGAAAGAGACCCAGTACTTC. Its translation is CASLRTGKETQYF.

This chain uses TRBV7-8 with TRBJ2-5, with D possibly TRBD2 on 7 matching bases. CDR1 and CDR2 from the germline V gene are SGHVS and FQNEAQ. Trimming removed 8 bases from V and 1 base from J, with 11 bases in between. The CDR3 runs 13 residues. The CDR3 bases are TGTGCCAGCCGGGGGGCCCTCCAAGAGACCCAGTACTTC. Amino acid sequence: CASRGALQETQYF.

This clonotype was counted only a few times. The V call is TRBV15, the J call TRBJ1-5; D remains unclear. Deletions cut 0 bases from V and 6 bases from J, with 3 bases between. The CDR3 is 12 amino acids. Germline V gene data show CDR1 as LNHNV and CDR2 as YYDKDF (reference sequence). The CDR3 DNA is TGTGCCACCAGCAGAGATTTTCAGCCCCAGCATTTT. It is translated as CATSRDFQPQHF.

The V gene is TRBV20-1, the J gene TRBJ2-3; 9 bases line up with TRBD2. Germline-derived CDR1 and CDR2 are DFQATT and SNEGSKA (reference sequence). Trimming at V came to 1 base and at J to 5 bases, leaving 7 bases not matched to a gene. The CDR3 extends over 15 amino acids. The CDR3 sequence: CSARGAGGHGDTQYF. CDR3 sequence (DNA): TGCAGTGCTAGAGGGGCGGGGGGGCACGGAGATACGCAGTATTTT.

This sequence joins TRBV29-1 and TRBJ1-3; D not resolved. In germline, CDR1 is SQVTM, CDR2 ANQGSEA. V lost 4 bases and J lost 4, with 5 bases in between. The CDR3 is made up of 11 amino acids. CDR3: CSVAYGNTIYF. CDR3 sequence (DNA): TGCAGCGTTGCTTACGGAAACACCATATATTTT.

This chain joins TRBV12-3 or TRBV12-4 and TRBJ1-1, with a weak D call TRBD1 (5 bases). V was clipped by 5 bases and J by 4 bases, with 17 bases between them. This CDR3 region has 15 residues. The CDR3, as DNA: TGTGCCAGCAGTAGCCCGGGGGGAGTTTCCACTGAAGCTTTCTTT. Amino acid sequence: CASSSPGGVSTEAFF.

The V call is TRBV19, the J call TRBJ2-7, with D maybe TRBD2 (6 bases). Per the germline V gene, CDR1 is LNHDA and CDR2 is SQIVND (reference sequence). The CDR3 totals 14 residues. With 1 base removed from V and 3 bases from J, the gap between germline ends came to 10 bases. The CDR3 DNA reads TGTGCCAGTAGTATAGCAGCGGGTTACTACGAGCAGTACTTC. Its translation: CASSIAAGYYEQYF.

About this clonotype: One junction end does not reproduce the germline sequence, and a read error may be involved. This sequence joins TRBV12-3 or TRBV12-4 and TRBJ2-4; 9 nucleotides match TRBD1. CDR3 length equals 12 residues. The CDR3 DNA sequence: TGTGCCAGCAGTTTACTACCGGGACAGGGTAACTTC. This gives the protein CASSLLPGQGNF.

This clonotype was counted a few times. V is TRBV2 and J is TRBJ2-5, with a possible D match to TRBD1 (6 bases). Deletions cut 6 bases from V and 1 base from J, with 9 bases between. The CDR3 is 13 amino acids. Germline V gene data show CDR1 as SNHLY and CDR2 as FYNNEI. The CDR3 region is CASSVQGQETQYF. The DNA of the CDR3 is TGTGCCAGCAGCGTACAGGGCCAAGAGACCCAGTACTTC.

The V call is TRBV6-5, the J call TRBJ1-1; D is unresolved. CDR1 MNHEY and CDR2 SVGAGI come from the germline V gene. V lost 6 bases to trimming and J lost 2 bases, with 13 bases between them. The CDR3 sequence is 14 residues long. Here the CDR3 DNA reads TGTGCCAGCAGACCCACCCTGGGAAACACTGAAGCTTTCTTT. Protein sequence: CASRPTLGNTEAFF.

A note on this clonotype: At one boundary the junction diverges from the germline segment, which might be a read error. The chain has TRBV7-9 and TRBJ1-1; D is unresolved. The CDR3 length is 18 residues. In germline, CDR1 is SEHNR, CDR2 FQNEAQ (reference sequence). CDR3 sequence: CASSLAPLARLLNAEAFF. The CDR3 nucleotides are TGTGCCAGCAGCTTAGCCCCCCTAGCCAGGCTCTTGAACGCTGAAGCTTTCTTT.

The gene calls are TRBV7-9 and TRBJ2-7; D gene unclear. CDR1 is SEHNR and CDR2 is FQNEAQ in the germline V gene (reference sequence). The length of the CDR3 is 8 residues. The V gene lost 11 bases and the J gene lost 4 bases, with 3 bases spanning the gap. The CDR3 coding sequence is TGTGCCGGATACGAGCAGTACGTC. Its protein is CAGYEQYV.

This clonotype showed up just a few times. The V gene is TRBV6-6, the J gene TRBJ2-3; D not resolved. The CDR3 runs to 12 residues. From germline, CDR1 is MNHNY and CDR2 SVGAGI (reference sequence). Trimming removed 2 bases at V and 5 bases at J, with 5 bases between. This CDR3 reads CASSYRRDTQYF. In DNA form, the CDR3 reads TGTGCCAGCAGTTACAGGCGAGATACGCAGTATTTT.

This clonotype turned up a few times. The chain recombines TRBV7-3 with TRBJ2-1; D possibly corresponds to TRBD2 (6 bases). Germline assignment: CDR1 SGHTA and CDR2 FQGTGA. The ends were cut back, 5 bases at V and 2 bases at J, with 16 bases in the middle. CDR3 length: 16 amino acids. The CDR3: CASSHEPGDPYNEQFF. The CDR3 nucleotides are TGTGCCAGCAGCCACGAACCGGGGGATCCCTACAATGAGCAGTTCTTC.

CDR3 region: CASSGGFSGANVLTF. The CDR3 DNA sequence: TGCGCCAGCAGCGGAGGGTTCTCTGGGGCCAACGTCCTGACTTTC. The J gene is TRBJ2-6, the V gene TRBV4-3, with D perhaps matching TRBD2 (6 bases). Germline CDR1 LGHNA, CDR2 YSLEER. Between the trimmed V and J ends, which lost 5 bases and 0 bases, there was a span of 8 bases. This CDR3 is 15 amino acids long.

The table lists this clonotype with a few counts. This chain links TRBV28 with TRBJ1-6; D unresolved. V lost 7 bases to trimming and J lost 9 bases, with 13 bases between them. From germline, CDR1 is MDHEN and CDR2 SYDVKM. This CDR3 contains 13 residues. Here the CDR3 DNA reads TGTGCCAGCACGACCGAACCAGGTTCACCCCTCCACTTT. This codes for CASTTEPGSPLHF.